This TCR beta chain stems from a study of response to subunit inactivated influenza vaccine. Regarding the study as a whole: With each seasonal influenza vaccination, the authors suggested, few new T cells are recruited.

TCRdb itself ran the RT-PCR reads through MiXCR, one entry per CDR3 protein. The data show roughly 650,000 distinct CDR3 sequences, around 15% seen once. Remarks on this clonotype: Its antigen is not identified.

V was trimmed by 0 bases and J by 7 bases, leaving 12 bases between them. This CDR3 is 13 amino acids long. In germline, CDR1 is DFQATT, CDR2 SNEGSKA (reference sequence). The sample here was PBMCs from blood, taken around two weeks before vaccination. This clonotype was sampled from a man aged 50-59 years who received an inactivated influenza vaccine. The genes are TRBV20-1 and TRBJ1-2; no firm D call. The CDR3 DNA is TGCAGTGCTAGAGATCCTTCATGGGGTGGCTACACCTTC. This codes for CSARDPSWGGYTF.